The sequence of this TCR beta chain was determined in a study of blood T cell repertoires in COVID-19. Across the study: COVID-19 samples collected from the United States, Italy and Spain covered acute and convalescent phases.

Study processing details: Nucleated cell number was recorded as an estimate derived from reference gene primer amplification. Profiling relied on immunoSEQ multiplex PCR, and the TCRdb table lists in-frame clones only, not all of them. The V and J calls and clone size were taken over from that table, and D and trimming were inferred from the DNA. The sample holds about 320,000 clones, over 75% seen once. Per the germline V gene, CDR1 is SGHRS and CDR2 is YFSETQ. This CDR3 has 13 amino acids. With V trimmed by 7 bases and J by 4 bases, 4 bases remained unmatched. The chain is built from TRBV5-1 and TRBJ1-4, with 7 bases lining up with TRBD1. The sample comprised peripheral blood. This clonotype originated in a human donor in a cohort sampled during active COVID-19. In nucleotides, the CDR3 is TGCGCCAGCCGGGACAGTCTTAATGAAAAACTGTTTTTT. It is translated as CASRDSLNEKLFF.